Shown below are 24 T cell receptor beta chains from a single sample sequenced in a study of response to subunit inactivated influenza vaccine. TCRdb re-analysed the RT-PCR reads in MiXCR, keeping a single row per CDR3 protein. This table has hundreds of thousands of distinct CDR3 sequences, 10% to 15% appearing once. The sample in question was PBMCs from blood, obtained on the day of vaccination. The receptors were gathered from a man in his fifties who received an inactivated influenza vaccine.

There are a few counts of this clonotype. V and J are TRBV5-1 and TRBJ1-1; 7 positions agree with TRBD1. Per germline, CDR1 SGHRS and CDR2 YFSETQ. V shed 4 bases and J 11 bases; nucleotides not matched to a gene: 8. The CDR3 consists of 12 residues. The DNA of the CDR3 is TGCGCCAGCAGCGAGCCGACAGGGCAGGCTTTCTTT. Its translation is CASSEPTGQAFF.

This clonotype was recorded at least ten times. The gene calls are TRBV5-1 and TRBJ2-1; the D gene is possibly TRBD1 (5 bases). CDR1 is SGHRS, CDR2 YFSETQ, per germline. The CDR3 covers 15 residues. Trimming removed 4 bases at V and 0 bases at J, with 11 bases between. The CDR3 bases are TGCGCCAGCAGCCAGGACACAAGCTCCTACAATGAGCAGTTCTTC. The encoded protein is CASSQDTSSYNEQFF.

This clonotype was picked up a small number of times. CDR3 residues: CASRGALAGFYEQYF. Written as DNA, the CDR3 is TGTGCCAGCAGAGGGGCACTAGCGGGTTTCTACGAGCAGTACTTC. The chain links TRBV7-2 to TRBJ2-7; TRBD2 aligns across 9 bases. The CDR3 runs to 15 residues. Germline trimming cut 6 bases from V and 3 bases from J; bases unmatched to any gene: 9. Germline V gene lookup returns CDR1 SGHTA and CDR2 FQGNSA.

The chain carries TRBV20-1 and TRBJ2-7, with D perhaps given as TRBD1 or TRBD2 (6 bases each). V lost 1 base, J lost 3 bases, and 13 bases lay in between. Per germline, CDR1 DFQATT and CDR2 SNEGSKA (reference sequence). This CDR3 has 14 residues. CDR3 nucleotide sequence: TGCAGTGCTAGAGTGTCGGGGGCCTTCTACGAGCAGTACTTC. Protein sequence: CSARVSGAFYEQYF.

The sample holds a few counts of this clonotype. The chain employs TRBV29-1 and TRBJ2-5; no clear D. V was pared by 4 bases and J by 2 bases, with 5 bases between. CDR1 SQVTM and CDR2 ANQGSEA come from the germline V gene. The CDR3 has 11 residues. The CDR3 here is CSVVQQETQYF. Written as DNA, the CDR3 is TGCAGCGTTGTTCAGCAAGAGACCCAGTACTTC.

The table lists this clonotype with a few counts. V usage is TRBV29-1 and J usage is TRBJ2-5; tentatively, D is TRBD1 (7 bases). The CDR3 sequence is 13 residues long. Trimming removed 6 bases at V and 2 bases at J, with 13 bases between. Germline V gene lookup returns CDR1 SQVTM and CDR2 ANQGSEA. The CDR3: CSVGGQQQETQYF. CDR3 DNA: TGCAGCGTGGGGGGACAGCAACAAGAGACCCAGTACTTC.

This chain joins TRBV4-2 and TRBJ2-7; no reliable D call. Germline CDR1 is LGHNA and CDR2 is YNFKEQ. This CDR3 is 15 amino acids long. Trimming left V 3 bases short and J 5 bases short, with 17 bases between. Written as DNA, the CDR3 is TGTGCCAGCAGCCAGGGCGCAGGCCTAAGGAACGAGCAGTACTTC. It codes for CASSQGAGLRNEQYF.

This clonotype was seen repeatedly, ten times or more. Written as DNA, the CDR3 is TGCAGTGCCAAGCGCGACAGTGACAATCAGCCCCAGCATTTT. Protein sequence: CSAKRDSDNQPQHF. V usage is TRBV20-1 and J usage is TRBJ1-5, with a possible D match to TRBD1 (5 bases). CDR3 size: 14 residues. The V gene's germline CDR1 is DFQATT and CDR2 SNEGSKA (reference sequence). Trimming pared 6 bases from V and 3 bases from J, leaving 15 bases between.

The chain carries TRBV12-3 or TRBV12-4 and TRBJ1-4; no reliable D call. Between the trimmed V and J ends, which lost 5 bases and 13 bases, there was a span of 14 bases. The CDR3 is 12 residues long. CDR3 nucleotides: TGTGCCAGCAGTCCCGACCCAAATCGACTGTTTTTT. Translation: CASSPDPNRLFF.

This clonotype has more than one count but fewer than ten. This rearrangement joins TRBV9 to TRBJ2-5; no firm D call. The V gene's germline CDR1 is SGDLS and CDR2 YYNGEE. V lost 3 bases, J lost 2 bases, and 11 bases lay in between. The CDR3 is 14 amino acids. In DNA form, the CDR3 reads TGTGCCAGCAGCGGGTCCAAAGCGCAAGAGACCCAGTACTTC. Its translation: CASSGSKAQETQYF.

In its sample, this clonotype was seen a few times. This rearrangement joins TRBV7-2 to TRBJ2-7; TRBD1 aligns across 7 bases. Germline assignment: CDR1 SGHTA and CDR2 FQGNSA. V was clipped by 1 base and J by 1 base; unmatched bases: 7. The CDR3 contains 16 residues. DNA for the CDR3: TGTGCCAGCAGCTTAGGTCCAGGGGGTTCTTCCTACGAGCAGTACTTC. Translation gives CASSLGPGGSSYEQYF.

This chain connects TRBV5-1 to TRBJ1-2; 7 bases map to TRBD1. This CDR3 comprises 14 residues. V was clipped by 0 bases and J by 5 bases; unmatched bases: 4. Germline V gene sequence: CDR1 SGHRS, CDR2 YFSETQ. DNA for the CDR3: TGCGCCAGCAGCTTGGAGGGGGCGGGATATGGCTACACCTTC. Its translation is CASSLEGAGYGYTF.

J is TRBJ2-7 and V is TRBV20-1, with 7 bases identical to TRBD1. CDR1 and CDR2 from the germline V gene are DFQATT and SNEGSKA (reference sequence). After removal of 0 bases from V and 2 bases from J, the junction contained 7 bases not matched to a gene. The CDR3 consists of 15 residues. The CDR3 is CSARDRQGITYEQYF. The DNA of the CDR3 is TGCAGTGCTAGAGACCGACAGGGAATCACCTACGAGCAGTACTTC.

This rearrangement joins TRBV6-5 to TRBJ1-5; no clear D gene. The CDR3 is 15 amino acids. Trimming cost V 0 bases and J 4 bases, with 10 bases left between them. In germline, CDR1 is MNHEY, CDR2 SVGAGI. CDR3 in amino acids: CASSYSTGANQPQHF. DNA for the CDR3: TGTGCCAGCAGTTACTCGACGGGAGCAAATCAGCCCCAGCATTTT.

This clonotype was seen only a few times. This chain links TRBV4-3 with TRBJ2-2; the D gene is possibly TRBD2 (5 bases). Germline V gene sequence: CDR1 LGHNA, CDR2 YSLEER. Trimming removed 0 bases at V and 5 bases at J, with 13 bases between. The CDR3 is made up of 16 amino acids. CDR3 DNA sequence: TGCGCCAGCAGCCAAGATCCGGGAATAGGAACCGGGGAGCTGTTTTTT. Protein sequence: CASSQDPGIGTGELFF.

This clonotype was counted only a few times. This chain connects TRBV7-9 to TRBJ2-3; D is possibly TRBD1 or TRBD2 (5 bases each). The germline V gene encodes CDR1 SEHNR and CDR2 FQNEAQ (reference sequence). The CDR3 runs to 17 residues. V was pared by 6 bases and J by 3 bases, with 22 bases between. CDR3 coding DNA: TGTGCCAGCAGTCGGGGCGAGGGATTCGAGAGGACAGATACGCAGTATTTT. It translates to CASSRGEGFERTDTQYF. The full variable domain, its missing parts supplied by reference TRBV7-9 and TRBJ2-3, is DTGVSQNPRHKITKRGQNVTFRCDPISEHNRLYWYRQTLGQGPEFLTYFQNEAQLEKSRLLSDRFSAERPKGSFSTLEIQRTEQGDSAMYLCASSRGEGFERTDTQYFGPGTRLTVL.

The chain combines TRBV14 with TRBJ2-1; 9 bases agree with TRBD2. J lost 3 bases, V lost 2 bases, and 5 bases had no gene match. There are 16 residues in the CDR3. Germline V CDR1 and CDR2: SGHDN, FVKESK. CDR3 nucleotides: TGTGCCAGCAGCCAAATTAGCGGGAGCCTCTACAATGAGCAGTTCTTC. It encodes CASSQISGSLYNEQFF.

Only a few counts were recorded for this clonotype. The chain combines TRBV2 with TRBJ2-3; D may be TRBD1 (5 bases). Germline V CDR1 and CDR2: SNHLY, FYNNEI. Trimming shortened V by 7 bases and J by 1 base, and 9 bases separated the two germline ends. The CDR3 length is 13 residues. The CDR3 nucleotides read TGTGCCAGCATGTTAGGGGGCACAGATACGCAGTATTTT. Translation: CASMLGGTDTQYF.

This clonotype turned up a few times. The chain uses TRBV29-1 and TRBJ2-1; 7 bases are a match to TRBD1. The CDR3 totals 11 residues. Trimming took 7 bases from V and 12 from J; bases not matched to a gene: 9. Germline values: CDR1 SQVTM, CDR2 ANQGSEA. The CDR3 DNA reads TGCAGCGAACAGGGGAGTGAGGGGCAGTTCTTC. Its translation is CSEQGSEGQFF.

The chain has TRBV21-1 and TRBJ2-6; the D segment call TRBD1 is taken from the table without a DNA check. TRBV21-1 is a pseudogene locus. The CDR3 sequence is 19 residues long. CDR3: CASTPWVDRGNTGANVLTF. Here the CDR3 DNA reads TGTGCCAGCACCCCTTGGGTGGACAGGGGGAATACTGGGGCCAACGTCCTGACTTTC.

V usage is TRBV29-1 and J usage is TRBJ2-1; tentative D call: TRBD1 (6 bases). V lost 4 bases to trimming and J lost 9 bases, with 13 bases between them. Germline assignment: CDR1 SQVTM and CDR2 ANQGSEA. The CDR3 covers 12 residues. The CDR3 DNA is TGCAGCGTTGGAGAACAGGGAGCTGAGCAGTTCTTC. The encoded protein is CSVGEQGAEQFF.

This clonotype was seen only a few times. The V call is TRBV10-3, the J call TRBJ2-5; 8 positions agree with TRBD1. Trimming removed 6 bases from V and 8 bases from J; junction bases left unmatched: 8. Germline V lookup: CDR1 ENHRY, CDR2 SYGVKD. This CDR3 has 13 amino acids. CDR3 coding DNA: TGTGCCATCAGGGGACAGGCAGGAGATACCCAGTACTTC. The encoded protein is CAIRGQAGDTQYF.

This clonotype showed up just a few times. This rearrangement joins TRBV12-3 or TRBV12-4 to TRBJ1-6, with D perhaps TRBD1 (5 bases). The ends were cut back, 1 base at V and 10 bases at J, with 17 bases in the middle. The CDR3 covers 16 residues. The CDR3 nucleotides are TGTGCCAGCAGTTTAGACAGGCTTGGGATACGCTCACCCCTCCACTTT. Translated, it gives CASSLDRLGIRSPLHF.

The chain joins TRBV3-1 to TRBJ2-1; 8 positions match TRBD1. After removal of 6 bases from V and 2 bases from J, the junction contained 15 bases not matched to a gene. The CDR3 totals 18 residues. Germline V CDR1 and CDR2: LGHDT, YNNKEL (reference sequence). The CDR3: CASSSNPRDRTTYNEQFF. The CDR3 region has the DNA TGTGCCAGCAGTTCAAACCCCCGGGACAGGACCACCTACAATGAGCAGTTCTTC.